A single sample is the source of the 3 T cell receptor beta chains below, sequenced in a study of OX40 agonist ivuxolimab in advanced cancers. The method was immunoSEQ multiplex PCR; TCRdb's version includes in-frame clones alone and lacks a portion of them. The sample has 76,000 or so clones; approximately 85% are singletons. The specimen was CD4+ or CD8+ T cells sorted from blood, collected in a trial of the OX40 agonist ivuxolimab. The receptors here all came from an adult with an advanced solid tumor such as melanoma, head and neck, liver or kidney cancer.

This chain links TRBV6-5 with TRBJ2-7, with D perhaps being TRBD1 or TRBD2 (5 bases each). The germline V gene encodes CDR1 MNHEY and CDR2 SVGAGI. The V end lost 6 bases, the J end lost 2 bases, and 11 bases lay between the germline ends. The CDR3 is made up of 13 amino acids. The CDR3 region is CASRGTATYEQYF. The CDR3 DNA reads TGTGCCAGCAGGGGGACGGCAACCTACGAGCAGTACTTC.

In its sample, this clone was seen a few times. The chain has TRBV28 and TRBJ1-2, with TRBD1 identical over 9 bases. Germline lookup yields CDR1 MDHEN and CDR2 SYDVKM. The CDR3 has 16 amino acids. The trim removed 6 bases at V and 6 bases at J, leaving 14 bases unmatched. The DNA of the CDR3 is TGTGCCAGCAGCGAAAGTGCCGGGACAGGGACAAATGGCTACACCTTC. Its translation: CASSESAGTGTNGYTF.

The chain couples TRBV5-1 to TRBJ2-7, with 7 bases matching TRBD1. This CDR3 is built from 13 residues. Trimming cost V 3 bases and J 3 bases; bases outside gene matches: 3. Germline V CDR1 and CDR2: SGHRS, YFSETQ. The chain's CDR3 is CASSSGQYYEQYF. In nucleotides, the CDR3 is TGCGCCAGCAGCTCGGGACAGTACTACGAGCAGTACTTC.